What follows are 8 T cell receptor beta chains derived from one specimen sequenced in a study of brain T cells in children with intractable seizures. The data were produced by immunoSEQ multiplex PCR, yet TCRdb's version contains in-frame clones alone and is incomplete. This repertoire shows approximately 330,000 clones, approximately 93% found once; its top ten account for roughly 5.7%. Documented time point: blood from clinic visit 5 months post-surgery; TSC patient then seizure free. The starting material was peripheral blood, obtained 5 to 6 months after surgery. These receptors originate from a boy in the first two years of life with tuberous sclerosis and intractable seizures.

This rearrangement joins TRBV5-1 to TRBJ2-2; 9 bases are shared with TRBD1. The CDR3 length is 18 residues. Germline values: CDR1 SGHRS, CDR2 YFSETQ. V lost 0 bases, J lost 6 bases, and 12 bases stayed unmatched. The CDR3 DNA is TGCGCCAGCAGCTTGGAGTTGGTACGGGACAGGGTGTCCGGGGAGCTGTTTTTT. Translation gives CASSLELVRDRVSGELFF.

The chain couples TRBV20-1 to TRBJ1-2; D gene uncertain. V was clipped by 3 bases and J by 3 bases, with 8 bases between them. From germline, CDR1 is DFQATT and CDR2 SNEGSKA (reference sequence). The CDR3 covers 12 residues. The chain's CDR3 is CSASAGDYGYTF. The CDR3 DNA reads as TGCAGTGCTAGTGCCGGGGACTATGGCTACACCTTC.

This rearrangement joins TRBV6-1 to TRBJ2-7, with 7 bases fitting TRBD2. The length of the CDR3 is 15 residues. The J segment lost 3 bases and the V segment lost 2 bases, leaving 7 bases of the junction unmatched. The germline gives CDR1 MNHNS, CDR2 SASEGT. The DNA for the CDR3 is TGTGCCAGCAGTGAACTCAGACTAGCCCACTACGAGCAGTACTTC. Its protein is CASSELRLAHYEQYF.

The J gene is TRBJ2-7, the V gene TRBV7-2; D is perhaps TRBD2 (6 bases). The CDR3 totals 14 residues. Germline lookup yields CDR1 SGHTA and CDR2 FQGNSA. Deletions cut 2 bases from V and 1 base from J, with 9 bases between. CDR3 amino acids: CASSLSSGSYEQYF. The CDR3, as DNA: TGTGCCAGCAGCTTATCCAGCGGGTCCTACGAGCAGTACTTC.

J is TRBJ2-1 and V is TRBV7-8; 12 bases fit TRBD2. The CDR3 is 15 residues long. Germline CDR1 SGHVS, CDR2 FQNEAQ. V was pared by 6 bases and J by 8 bases, with 8 bases of the junction left unmatched. CDR3 bases: TGTGCCAGCAGGCTAGCGGGGGGGCGGGGACATGAGCAGTTCTTC. Its translation is CASRLAGGRGHEQFF.

The V and J genes are TRBV3-1 (or the pseudogene TRBV3-2) and TRBJ2-1; D is ambiguous. Trimming took off 5 bases at V and 4 bases at J, with 18 bases between the two ends. The CDR3 covers 16 residues. The germline CDR1 and CDR2 sequences are LGHDT and YNNKEL (reference sequence). This chain's CDR3 is CASSERSSTFYNEQFF. The DNA of the CDR3 is TGTGCCAGCAGCGAAAGGAGCTCTACCTTTTACAATGAGCAGTTCTTC.

This clone was recorded only once. The chain links TRBV4-2 to TRBJ2-2; no firm D call. This CDR3 has 14 amino acids. CDR1 is LGHNA, CDR2 YNFKEQ, per germline. Between the trimmed V and J ends, which lost 0 bases and 3 bases, there was a span of 5 bases. In DNA, the CDR3 is TGTGCCAGCAGCCAAGATTCGGACACCGGGGAGCTGTTTTTT. It yields the protein CASSQDSDTGELFF.

Concerning this clone: Other DNA sequences in this specimen translate into the identical CDR3. This chain links TRBV29-1 with TRBJ1-2, with 10 bases aligning to TRBD1. The CDR3 is 14 residues long. Germline CDR1 reads SQVTM; CDR2 reads ANQGSEA. The J segment lost 3 bases and the V segment lost 6 bases, leaving 7 bases of the junction unmatched. CDR3 residues: CSVLAGTGDYGYTF. DNA of the CDR3: TGCAGCGTCCTGGCCGGGACAGGGGACTATGGCTACACCTTC.